This T cell receptor (beta chain) was identified during a study of T-cell reconstitution after alpha-beta-depleted transplantation in children. Trimming removed 2 bases at V and 1 base at J, with 10 bases between. Germline lookup yields CDR1 MNHEY and CDR2 SMNVEV (reference sequence). This CDR3 spans 15 amino acids. Molecular barcoding with unique molecular identifiers was used for the TCRbeta library. TCRdb re-analysed the PCR reads in MiXCR, keeping a single row per CDR3 protein. The sample records tens of thousands of distinct CDR3 sequences, roughly 52% being singletons. Whole-study results and caveats: The authors attributed T-cell counts and diversity one year after transplant mostly to newly produced T cells. About two months after transplant, alpha-beta T cells reportedly came from several hundred expanded graft clones.

This clonotype was picked up a small number of times. As yet, its antigen is unknown. This rearrangement joins TRBV27 to TRBJ2-3; D could derive from TRBD1 or TRBD2 (6 bases each). The TCR sequence derives from a boy younger than two with SCID, due to receive a stem cell transplant. The source was peripheral blood, collected before TCRalphabeta/CD19-depleted stem cell transplant. The CDR3 protein is CASSLIGGRTDTQYF. The CDR3 nucleotides are TGTGCCAGCAGTTTAATCGGGGGCCGCACAGATACGCAGTATTTT.